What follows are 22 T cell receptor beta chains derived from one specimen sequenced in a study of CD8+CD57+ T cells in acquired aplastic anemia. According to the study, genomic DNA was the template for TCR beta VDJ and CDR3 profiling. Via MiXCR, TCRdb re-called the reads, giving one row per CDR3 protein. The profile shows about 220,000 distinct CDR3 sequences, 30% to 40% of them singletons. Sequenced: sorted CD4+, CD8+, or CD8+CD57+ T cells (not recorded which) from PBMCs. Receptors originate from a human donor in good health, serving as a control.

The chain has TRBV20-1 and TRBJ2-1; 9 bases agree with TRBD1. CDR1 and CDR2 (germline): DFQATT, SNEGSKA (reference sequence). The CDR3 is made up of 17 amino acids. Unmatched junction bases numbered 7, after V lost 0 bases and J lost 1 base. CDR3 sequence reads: CSARDLTGTGSYNEQFF. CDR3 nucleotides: TGCAGTGCTAGAGATCTGACCGGGACAGGGTCCTACAATGAGCAGTTCTTC.

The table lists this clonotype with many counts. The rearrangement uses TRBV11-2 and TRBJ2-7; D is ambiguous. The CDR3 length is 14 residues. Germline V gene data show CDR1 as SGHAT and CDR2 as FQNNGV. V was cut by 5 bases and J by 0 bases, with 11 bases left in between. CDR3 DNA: TGTGCCAGCAGCCACGACACTGGCTCCTACGAGCAGTACTTC. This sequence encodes CASSHDTGSYEQYF.

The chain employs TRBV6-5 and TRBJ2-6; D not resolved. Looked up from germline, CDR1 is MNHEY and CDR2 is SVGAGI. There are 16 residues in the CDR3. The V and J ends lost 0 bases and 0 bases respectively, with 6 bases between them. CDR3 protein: CASSYSANSGANVLTF. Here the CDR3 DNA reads TGTGCCAGCAGTTACTCGGCCAACTCTGGGGCCAACGTCCTGACTTTC.

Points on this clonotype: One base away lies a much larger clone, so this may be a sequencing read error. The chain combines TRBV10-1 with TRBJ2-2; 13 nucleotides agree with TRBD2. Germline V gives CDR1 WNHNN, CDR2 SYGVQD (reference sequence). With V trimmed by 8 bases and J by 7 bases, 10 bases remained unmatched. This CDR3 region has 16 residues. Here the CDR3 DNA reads TGCGCCAGCGGCAAGACACTAGCGGGAGGGTTCGGGGAGCTGTTTTTT. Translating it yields CASGKTLAGGFGELFF.

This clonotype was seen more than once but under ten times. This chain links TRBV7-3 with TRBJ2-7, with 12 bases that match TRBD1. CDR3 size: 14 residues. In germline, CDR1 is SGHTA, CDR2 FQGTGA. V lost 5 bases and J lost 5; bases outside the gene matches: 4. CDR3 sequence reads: CASSNGTGGNEQYF. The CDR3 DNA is TGTGCCAGCAGCAATGGGACAGGGGGCAACGAGCAGTACTTC.

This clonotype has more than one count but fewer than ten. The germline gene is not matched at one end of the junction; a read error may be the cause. Here the CDR3 reads CASSLDRDRYSSPLHF. CDR3 DNA: TGTGCCAGCAGCCTTGACCGGGACAGATATAGTTCACCCCTCCACTTT. This rearrangement joins TRBV4-2 to TRBJ1-6; 7 positions match TRBD1. The CDR3 spans 16 residues. Germline V gives CDR1 LGHNA, CDR2 YNFKEQ.

DNA for the CDR3: TGTGCCAGTAGTACCACAGGGTCCCCTGGAAACACCATATATTTT. It is translated as CASSTTGSPGNTIYF. This chain connects TRBV19 to TRBJ1-3; D might be TRBD1 (6 bases). V lost 4 bases and J 2 bases, leaving 12 bases between the germline ends. The CDR3 length is 15 residues. CDR1 and CDR2 (germline): LNHDA, SQIVND (reference sequence).

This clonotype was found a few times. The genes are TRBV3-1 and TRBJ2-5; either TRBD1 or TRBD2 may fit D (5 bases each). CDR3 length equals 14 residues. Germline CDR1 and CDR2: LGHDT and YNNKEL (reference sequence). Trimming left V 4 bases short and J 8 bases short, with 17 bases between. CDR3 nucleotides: TGTGCCAGCAGCCCGGGACGGTCAGTTCATACCCAGTACTTC. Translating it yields CASSPGRSVHTQYF.

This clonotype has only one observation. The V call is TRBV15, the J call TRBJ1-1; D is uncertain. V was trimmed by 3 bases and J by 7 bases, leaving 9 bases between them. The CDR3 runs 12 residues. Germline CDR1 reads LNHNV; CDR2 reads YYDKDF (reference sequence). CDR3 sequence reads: CATSSRGIEAFF. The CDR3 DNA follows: TGTGCCACCAGCAGTCGGGGAATTGAAGCTTTCTTT.

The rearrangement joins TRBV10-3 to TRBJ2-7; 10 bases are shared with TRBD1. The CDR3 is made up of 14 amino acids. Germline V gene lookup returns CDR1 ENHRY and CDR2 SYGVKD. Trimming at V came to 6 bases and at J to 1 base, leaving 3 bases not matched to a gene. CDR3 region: CAISADRGSYEQYF. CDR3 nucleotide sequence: TGTGCCATCAGCGCGGACAGGGGGTCCTACGAGCAGTACTTC.

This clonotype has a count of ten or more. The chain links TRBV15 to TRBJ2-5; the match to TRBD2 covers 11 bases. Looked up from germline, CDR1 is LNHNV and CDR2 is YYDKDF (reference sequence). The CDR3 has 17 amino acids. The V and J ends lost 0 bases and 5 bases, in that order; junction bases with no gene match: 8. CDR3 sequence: CATSRDLLAGGPETQYF. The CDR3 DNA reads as TGTGCCACCAGCAGAGATCTCTTAGCGGGGGGGCCGGAGACCCAGTACTTC.

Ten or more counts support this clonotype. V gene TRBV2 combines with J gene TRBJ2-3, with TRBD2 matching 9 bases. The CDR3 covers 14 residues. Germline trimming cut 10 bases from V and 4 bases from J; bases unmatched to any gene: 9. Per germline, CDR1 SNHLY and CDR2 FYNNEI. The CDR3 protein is CANKRLAGSDTQYF. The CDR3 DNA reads TGTGCCAACAAGAGGCTAGCGGGGTCAGATACGCAGTATTTT.

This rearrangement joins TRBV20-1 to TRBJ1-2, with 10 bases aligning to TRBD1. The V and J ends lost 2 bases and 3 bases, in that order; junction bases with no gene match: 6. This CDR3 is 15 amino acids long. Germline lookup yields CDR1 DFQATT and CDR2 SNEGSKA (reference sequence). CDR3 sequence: CSARLRQGAYYGYTF. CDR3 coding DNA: TGCAGTGCTAGACTCCGACAGGGGGCTTACTATGGCTACACCTTC.

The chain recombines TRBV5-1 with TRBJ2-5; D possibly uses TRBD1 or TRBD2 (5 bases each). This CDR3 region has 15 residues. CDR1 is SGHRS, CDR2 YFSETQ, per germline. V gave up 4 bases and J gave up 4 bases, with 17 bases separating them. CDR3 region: CASSPAGGQGETQYF. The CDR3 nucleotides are TGCGCCAGCAGCCCGGCTGGGGGTCAGGGAGAGACCCAGTACTTC.

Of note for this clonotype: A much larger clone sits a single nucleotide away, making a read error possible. The chain's CDR3 is CASSWDRNYGHTF. The CDR3 DNA reads TGTGCCAGCAGTTGGGACAGAAACTATGGCCACACCTTC. The genes are TRBV6-5 and TRBJ1-2; 7 bases match TRBD1. CDR3 size: 13 residues. Germline CDR1 is MNHEY and CDR2 is SVGAGI.

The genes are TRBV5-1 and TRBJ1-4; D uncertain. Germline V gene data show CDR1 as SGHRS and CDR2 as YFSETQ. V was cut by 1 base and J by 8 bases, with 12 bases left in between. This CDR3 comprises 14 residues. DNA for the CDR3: TGCGCCAGCAGCTTGTCACCGGGTGGAGAAAAACTGTTTTTT. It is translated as CASSLSPGGEKLFF.

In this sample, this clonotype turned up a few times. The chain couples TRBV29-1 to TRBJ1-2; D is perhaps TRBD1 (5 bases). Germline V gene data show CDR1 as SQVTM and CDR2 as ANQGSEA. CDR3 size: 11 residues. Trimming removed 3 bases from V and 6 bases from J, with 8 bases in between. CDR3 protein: CSVEAQDGYTF. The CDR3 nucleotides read TGCAGCGTTGAGGCACAGGATGGCTACACCTTC.

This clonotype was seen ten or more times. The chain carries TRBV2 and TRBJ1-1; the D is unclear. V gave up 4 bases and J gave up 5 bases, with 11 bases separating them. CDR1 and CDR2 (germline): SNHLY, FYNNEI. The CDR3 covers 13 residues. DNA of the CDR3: TGTGCCAGCAGTGGATGGGCCGGGACTGAAGCTTTCTTT. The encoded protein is CASSGWAGTEAFF.

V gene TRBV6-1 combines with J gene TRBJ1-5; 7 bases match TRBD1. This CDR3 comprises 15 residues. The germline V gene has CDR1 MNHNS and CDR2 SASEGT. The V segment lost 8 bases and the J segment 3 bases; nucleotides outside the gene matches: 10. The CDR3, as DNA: TGTGCCAGCTCATCTTTACAGGGGAACAATCAGCCCCAGCATTTT. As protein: CASSSLQGNNQPQHF.

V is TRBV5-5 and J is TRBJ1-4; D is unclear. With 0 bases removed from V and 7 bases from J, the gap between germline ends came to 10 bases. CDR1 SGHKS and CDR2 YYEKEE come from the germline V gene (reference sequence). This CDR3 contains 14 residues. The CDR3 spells CASSLALVSEKLFF. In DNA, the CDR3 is TGTGCCAGCAGCTTGGCCCTGGTGTCTGAAAAACTGTTTTTT.

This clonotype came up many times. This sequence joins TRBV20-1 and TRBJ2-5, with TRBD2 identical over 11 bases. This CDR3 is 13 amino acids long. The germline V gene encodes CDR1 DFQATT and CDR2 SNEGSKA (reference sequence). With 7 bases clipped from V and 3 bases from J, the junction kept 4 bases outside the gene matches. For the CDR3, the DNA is TGCAGTGGTCTAGCGGGGGGAAAAGAGACCCAGTACTTC. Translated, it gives CSGLAGGKETQYF.

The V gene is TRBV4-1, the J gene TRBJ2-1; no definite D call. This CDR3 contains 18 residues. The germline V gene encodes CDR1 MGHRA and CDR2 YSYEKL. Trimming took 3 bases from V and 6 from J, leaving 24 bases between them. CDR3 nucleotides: TGCGCCAGCAGCCACCCTCTCCTCAGGCAAGGGCCCACCAATGAGCAGTTCTTC. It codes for CASSHPLLRQGPTNEQFF.